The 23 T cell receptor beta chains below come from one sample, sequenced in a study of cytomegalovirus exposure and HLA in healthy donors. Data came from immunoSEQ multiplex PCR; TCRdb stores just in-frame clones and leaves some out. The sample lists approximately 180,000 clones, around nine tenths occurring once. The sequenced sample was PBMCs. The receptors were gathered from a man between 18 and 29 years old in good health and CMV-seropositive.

The CDR3 spells CATSRETGRSPLHF. The CDR3 DNA reads as TGTGCCACCAGCAGAGAGACGGGGAGGTCACCCCTCCACTTT. This chain joins TRBV15 and TRBJ1-6; D gene ambiguous. This CDR3 region has 14 residues. CDR1 is LNHNV and CDR2 is YYDKDF in the germline V gene (reference sequence). V was trimmed by 0 bases and J by 10 bases, leaving 10 bases between them.

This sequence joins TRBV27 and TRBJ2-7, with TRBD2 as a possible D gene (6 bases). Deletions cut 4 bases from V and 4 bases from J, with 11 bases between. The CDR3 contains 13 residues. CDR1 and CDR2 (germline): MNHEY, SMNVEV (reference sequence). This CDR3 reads CASSSGTWYEQYF. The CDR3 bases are TGTGCCAGCAGTTCCGGGACTTGGTACGAGCAGTACTTC.

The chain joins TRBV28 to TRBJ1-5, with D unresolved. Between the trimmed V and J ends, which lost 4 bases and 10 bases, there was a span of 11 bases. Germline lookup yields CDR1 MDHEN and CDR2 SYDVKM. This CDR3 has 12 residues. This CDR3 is CASSWALIPQHF. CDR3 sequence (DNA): TGTGCCAGCAGTTGGGCCCTTATCCCCCAGCATTTT.

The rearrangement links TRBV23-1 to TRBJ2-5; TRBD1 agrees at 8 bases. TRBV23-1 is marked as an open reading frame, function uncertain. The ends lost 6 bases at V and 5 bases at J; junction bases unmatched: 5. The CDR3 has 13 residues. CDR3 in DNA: TGCGCCAGCAGACCCGACAGGGGTGAGACCCAGTACTTC. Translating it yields CASRPDRGETQYF.

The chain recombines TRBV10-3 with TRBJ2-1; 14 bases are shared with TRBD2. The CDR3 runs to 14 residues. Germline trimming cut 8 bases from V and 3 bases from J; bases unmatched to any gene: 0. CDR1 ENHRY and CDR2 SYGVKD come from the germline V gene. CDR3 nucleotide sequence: TGTGCCATCGGGACTAGCGGGAGCTACAATGAGCAGTTCTTC. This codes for CAIGTSGSYNEQFF.

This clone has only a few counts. The CDR3 spells CATSRVSGSSYNEQFF. The CDR3 DNA sequence: TGTGCCACCAGCCGCGTTAGCGGGAGCTCCTACAATGAGCAGTTCTTC. The chain combines TRBV15 with TRBJ2-1, with TRBD2 matching 9 bases. The trim removed 5 bases at V and 0 bases at J, leaving 5 bases unmatched. Germline assignment: CDR1 LNHNV and CDR2 YYDKDF (reference sequence). There are 16 residues in the CDR3.

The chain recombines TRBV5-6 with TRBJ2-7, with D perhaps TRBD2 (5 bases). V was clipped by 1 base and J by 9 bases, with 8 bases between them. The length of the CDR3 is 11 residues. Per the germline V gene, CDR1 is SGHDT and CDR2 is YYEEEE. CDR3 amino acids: CASSLREGQYF. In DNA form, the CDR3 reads TGTGCCAGCAGCTTGCGGGAAGGGCAGTACTTC. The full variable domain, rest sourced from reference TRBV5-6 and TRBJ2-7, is DAGVTQSPTHLIKTRGQQVTLRCSPKSGHDTVSWYQQALGQGPQFIFQYYEEEERQRGNFPDRFSGHQFPNYSSELNVNALLLGDSALYLCASSLREGQYFGPGTRLTVT.

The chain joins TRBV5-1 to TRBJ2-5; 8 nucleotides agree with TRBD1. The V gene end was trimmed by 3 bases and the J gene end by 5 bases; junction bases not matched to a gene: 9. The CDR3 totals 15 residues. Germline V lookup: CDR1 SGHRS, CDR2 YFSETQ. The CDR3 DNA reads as TGCGCCAGCAGCTATGGACAGGGTCGGGTGGAGACCCAGTACTTC. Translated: CASSYGQGRVETQYF. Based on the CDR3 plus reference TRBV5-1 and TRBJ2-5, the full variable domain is KAGVTQTPRYLIKTRGQQVTLSCSPISGHRSVSWYQQTPGQGLQFLFEYFSETQRNKGNFPGRFSGRQFSNSRSEMNVSTLELGDSALYLCASSYGQGRVETQYFGPGTRLLVL.

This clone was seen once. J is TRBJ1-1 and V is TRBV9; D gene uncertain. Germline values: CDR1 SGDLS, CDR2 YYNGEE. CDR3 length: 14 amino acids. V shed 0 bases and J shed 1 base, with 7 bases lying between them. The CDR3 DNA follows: TGTGCCAGCAGCGTAGCTCTCGGGAACACTGAAGCTTTCTTT. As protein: CASSVALGNTEAFF.

The CDR3 loop is CASRYTRNTGELFF. CDR3 bases: TGTGCCAGCAGGTATACTCGGAACACCGGGGAGCTGTTTTTT. The J gene is TRBJ2-2, the V gene TRBV6-6; D is ambiguous. Germline V lookup: CDR1 MNHNY, CDR2 SVGAGI (reference sequence). The CDR3 has 14 residues. V dropped 6 bases and J dropped 1 base, with 9 bases sitting between them.

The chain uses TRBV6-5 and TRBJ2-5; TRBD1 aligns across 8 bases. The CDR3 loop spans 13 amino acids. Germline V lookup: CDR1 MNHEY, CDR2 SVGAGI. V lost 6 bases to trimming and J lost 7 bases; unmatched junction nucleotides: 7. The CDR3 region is CASRADRVGTQYF. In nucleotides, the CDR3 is TGTGCCAGCAGAGCGGACAGGGTGGGGACCCAGTACTTC.

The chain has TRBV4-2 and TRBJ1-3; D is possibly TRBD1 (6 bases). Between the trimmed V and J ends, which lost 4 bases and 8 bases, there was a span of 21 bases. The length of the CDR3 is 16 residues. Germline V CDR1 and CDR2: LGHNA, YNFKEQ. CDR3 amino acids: CASSPSKGTKSYTIYF. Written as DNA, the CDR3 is TGTGCCAGCAGCCCAAGTAAAGGGACAAAGAGTTACACCATATATTTT.

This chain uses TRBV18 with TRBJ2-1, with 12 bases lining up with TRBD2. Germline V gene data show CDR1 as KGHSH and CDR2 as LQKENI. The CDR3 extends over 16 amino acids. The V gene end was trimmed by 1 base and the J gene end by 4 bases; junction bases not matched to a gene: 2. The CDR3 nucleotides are TGTGCCAGCTCACCACAGGGACTAGCGGGTTACAATGAGCAGTTCTTC. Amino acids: CASSPQGLAGYNEQFF.

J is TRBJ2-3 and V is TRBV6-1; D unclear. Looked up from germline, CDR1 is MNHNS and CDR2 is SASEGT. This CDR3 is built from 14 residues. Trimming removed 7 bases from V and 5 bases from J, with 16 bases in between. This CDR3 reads CASTEMSEEDTQYF. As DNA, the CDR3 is TGTGCCAGCACTGAGATGTCCGAGGAAGATACGCAGTATTTT.

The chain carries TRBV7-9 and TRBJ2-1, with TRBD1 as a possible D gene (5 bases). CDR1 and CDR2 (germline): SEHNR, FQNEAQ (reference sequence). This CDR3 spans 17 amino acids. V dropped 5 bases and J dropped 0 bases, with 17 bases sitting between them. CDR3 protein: CASSQPGQGSSYNEQFF. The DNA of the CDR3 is TGTGCCAGCAGCCAACCCGGGCAGGGAAGCTCCTACAATGAGCAGTTCTTC.

CDR3 amino acids: CASTPGSGTGETQYF. The CDR3 DNA follows: TGCGCCAGCACCCCGGGTAGCGGGACCGGGGAGACCCAGTACTTC. The V call is TRBV4-1, the J call TRBJ2-5; 8 bases align to TRBD2. Looked up from germline, CDR1 is MGHRA and CDR2 is YSYEKL. This CDR3 is built from 15 residues. After removal of 7 bases from V and 5 bases from J, the junction contained 12 bases not matched to a gene.

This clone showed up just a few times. CDR3 protein: CASSEGARSPLHF. Written as DNA, the CDR3 is TGTGCCAGCAGTGAAGGGGCCCGGTCACCCCTCCACTTT. The rearrangement uses TRBV2 and TRBJ1-6; D ambiguous. V gave up 1 base and J gave up 10 bases, with 8 bases separating them. Per germline, CDR1 SNHLY and CDR2 FYNNEI. The CDR3 is made up of 13 amino acids.

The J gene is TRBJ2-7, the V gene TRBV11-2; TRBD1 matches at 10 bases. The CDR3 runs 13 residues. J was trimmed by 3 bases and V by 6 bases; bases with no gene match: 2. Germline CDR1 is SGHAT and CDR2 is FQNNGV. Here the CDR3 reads CASRRDRGYEQYF. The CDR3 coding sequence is TGTGCCAGCAGGCGGGACAGGGGCTACGAGCAGTACTTC.

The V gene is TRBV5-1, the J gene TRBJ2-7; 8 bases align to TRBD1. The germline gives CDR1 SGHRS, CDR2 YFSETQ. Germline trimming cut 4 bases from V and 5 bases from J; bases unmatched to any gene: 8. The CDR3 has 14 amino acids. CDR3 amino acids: CASSPGTGRDEQYF. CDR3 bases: TGCGCCAGCAGCCCCGGGACAGGAAGGGACGAGCAGTACTTC.

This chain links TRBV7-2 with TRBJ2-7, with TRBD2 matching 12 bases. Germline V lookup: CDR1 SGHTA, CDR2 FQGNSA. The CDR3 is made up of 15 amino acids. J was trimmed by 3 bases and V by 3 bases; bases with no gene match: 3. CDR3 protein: CASSFTSGGIYEQYF. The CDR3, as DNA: TGTGCCAGCAGCTTTACTAGCGGGGGGATCTACGAGCAGTACTTC.

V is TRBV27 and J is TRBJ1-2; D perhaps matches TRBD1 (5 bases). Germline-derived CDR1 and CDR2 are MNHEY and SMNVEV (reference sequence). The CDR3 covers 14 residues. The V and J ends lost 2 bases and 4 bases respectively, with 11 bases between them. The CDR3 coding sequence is TGTGCCAGCAGTTTAAATCCAGGGTCCTATGGCTACACCTTC. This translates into CASSLNPGSYGYTF.

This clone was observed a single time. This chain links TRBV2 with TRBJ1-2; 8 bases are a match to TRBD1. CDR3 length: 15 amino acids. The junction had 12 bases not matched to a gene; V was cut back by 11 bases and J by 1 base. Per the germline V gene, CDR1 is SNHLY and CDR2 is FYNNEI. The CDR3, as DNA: TGTGCCTCCTGTGCCCCAGGGGGCCATAACTATGGCTACACCTTC. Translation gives CASCAPGGHNYGYTF.

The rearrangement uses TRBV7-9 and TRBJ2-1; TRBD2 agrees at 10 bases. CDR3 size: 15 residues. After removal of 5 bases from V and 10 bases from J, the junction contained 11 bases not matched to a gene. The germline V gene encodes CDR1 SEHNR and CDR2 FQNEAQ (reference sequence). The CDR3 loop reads CASSVSGGYVPEQFF. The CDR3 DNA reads TGTGCCAGCAGCGTTAGCGGGGGGTATGTCCCCGAGCAGTTCTTC.